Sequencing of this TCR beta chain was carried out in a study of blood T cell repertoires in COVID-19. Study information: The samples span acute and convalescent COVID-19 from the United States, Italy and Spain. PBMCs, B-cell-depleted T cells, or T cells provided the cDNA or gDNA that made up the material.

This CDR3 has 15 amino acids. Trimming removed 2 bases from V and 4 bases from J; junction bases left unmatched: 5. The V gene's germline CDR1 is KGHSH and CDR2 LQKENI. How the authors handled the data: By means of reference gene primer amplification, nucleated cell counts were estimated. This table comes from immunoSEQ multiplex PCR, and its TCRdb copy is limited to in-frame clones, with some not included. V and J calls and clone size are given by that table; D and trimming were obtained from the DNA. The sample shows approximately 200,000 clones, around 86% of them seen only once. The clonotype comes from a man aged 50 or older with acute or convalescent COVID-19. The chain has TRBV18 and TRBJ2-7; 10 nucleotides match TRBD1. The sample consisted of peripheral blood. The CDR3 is CASSPTGTGAYEQYF. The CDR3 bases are TGTGCCAGCTCACCAACCGGGACAGGGGCATACGAGCAGTACTTC.